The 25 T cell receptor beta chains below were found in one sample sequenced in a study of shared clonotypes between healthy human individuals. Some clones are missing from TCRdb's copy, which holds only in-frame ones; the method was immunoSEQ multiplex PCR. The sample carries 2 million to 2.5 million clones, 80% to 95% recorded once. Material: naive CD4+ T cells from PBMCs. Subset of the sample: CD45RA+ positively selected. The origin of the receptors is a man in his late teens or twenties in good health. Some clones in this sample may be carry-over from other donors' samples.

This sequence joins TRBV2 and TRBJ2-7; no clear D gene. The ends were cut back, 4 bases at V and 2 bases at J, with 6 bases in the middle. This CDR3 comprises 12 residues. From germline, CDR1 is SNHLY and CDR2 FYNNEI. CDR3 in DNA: TGTGCCAGCAGTGTGGCAGCCTACGAGCAGTACTTC. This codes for CASSVAAYEQYF.

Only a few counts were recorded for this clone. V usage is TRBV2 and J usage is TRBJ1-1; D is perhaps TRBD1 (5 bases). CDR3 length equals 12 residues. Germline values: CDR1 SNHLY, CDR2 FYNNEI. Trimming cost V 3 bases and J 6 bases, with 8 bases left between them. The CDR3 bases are TGTGCCAGCAGTGAGGCGACAGCTGAAGCTTTCTTT. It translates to CASSEATAEAFF.

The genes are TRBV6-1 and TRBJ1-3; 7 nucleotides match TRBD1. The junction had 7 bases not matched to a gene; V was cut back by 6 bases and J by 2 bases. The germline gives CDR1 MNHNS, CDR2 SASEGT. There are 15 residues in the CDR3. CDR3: CASRLDRAPGNTIYF. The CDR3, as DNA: TGTGCCAGCAGGTTAGACAGGGCTCCTGGAAACACCATATATTTT.

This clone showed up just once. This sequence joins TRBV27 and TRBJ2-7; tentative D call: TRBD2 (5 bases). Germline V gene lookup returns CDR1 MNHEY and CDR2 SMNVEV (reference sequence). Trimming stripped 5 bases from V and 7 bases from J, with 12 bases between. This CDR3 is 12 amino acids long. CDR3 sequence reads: CASSPLGREQYF. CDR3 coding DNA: TGTGCCAGCAGTCCCCTAGGGAGAGAGCAGTACTTC.

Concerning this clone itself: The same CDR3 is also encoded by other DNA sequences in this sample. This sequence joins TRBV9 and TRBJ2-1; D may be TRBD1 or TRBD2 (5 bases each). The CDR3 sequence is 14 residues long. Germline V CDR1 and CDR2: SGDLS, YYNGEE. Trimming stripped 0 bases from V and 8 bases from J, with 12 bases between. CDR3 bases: TGTGCCAGCAGCGTAGTTGGTTTGGGGGATGAGCAGTTCTTC. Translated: CASSVVGLGDEQFF.

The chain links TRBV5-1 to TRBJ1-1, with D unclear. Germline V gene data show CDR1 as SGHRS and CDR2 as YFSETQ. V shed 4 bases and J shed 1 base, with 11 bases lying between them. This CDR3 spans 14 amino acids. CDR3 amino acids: CASSLRRENTEAFF. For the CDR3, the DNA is TGCGCCAGCAGCCTTCGACGGGAGAACACTGAAGCTTTCTTT.

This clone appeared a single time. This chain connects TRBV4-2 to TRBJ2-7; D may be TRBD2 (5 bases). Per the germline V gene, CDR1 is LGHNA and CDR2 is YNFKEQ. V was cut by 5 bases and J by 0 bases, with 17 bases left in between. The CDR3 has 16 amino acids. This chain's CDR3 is CASSEDGTGSSYEQYF. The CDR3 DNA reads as TGTGCCAGCAGCGAGGACGGAACGGGAAGCTCCTACGAGCAGTACTTC.

DNA of the CDR3: TGTGCCAGCAGCGTAATGTCGGCGGAGGGCTATTTATATGAGCAGTTCTTC. The encoded protein is CASSVMSAEGYLYEQFF. The chain joins TRBV9 to TRBJ2-1, with a tentative D call TRBD2 (6 bases). Deletions cut 1 base from V and 8 bases from J, with 22 bases between. The germline CDR1 and CDR2 sequences are SGDLS and YYNGEE. There are 17 residues in the CDR3.

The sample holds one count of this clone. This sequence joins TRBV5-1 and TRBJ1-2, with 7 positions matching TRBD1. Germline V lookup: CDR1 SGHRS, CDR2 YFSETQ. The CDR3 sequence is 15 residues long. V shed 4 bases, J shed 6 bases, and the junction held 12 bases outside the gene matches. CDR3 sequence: CASSPRPGQKDGYTF. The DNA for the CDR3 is TGCGCCAGCAGCCCACGTCCGGGACAGAAGGATGGCTACACCTTC.

The CDR3 protein is CASRMTPYNEQFF. In nucleotides, the CDR3 is TGTGCCAGCCGAATGACCCCCTACAATGAGCAGTTCTTC. This chain connects TRBV2 to TRBJ2-1; D is unresolved. Germline CDR1 and CDR2: SNHLY and FYNNEI. This CDR3 has 13 amino acids. V was clipped by 8 bases and J by 2 bases, with 10 bases between them.

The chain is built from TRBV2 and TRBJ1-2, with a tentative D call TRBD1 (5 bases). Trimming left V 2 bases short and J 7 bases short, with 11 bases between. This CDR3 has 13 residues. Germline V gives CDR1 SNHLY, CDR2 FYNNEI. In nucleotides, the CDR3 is TGTGCCAGCAGTGAATCGGGACTCGCTGGCTACACCTTC. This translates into CASSESGLAGYTF.

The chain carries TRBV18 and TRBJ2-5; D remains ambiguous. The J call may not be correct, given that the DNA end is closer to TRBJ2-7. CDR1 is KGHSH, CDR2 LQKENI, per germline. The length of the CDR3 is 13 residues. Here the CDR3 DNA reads TGTGCCAGCTCACCACCGGAGAGCTACGAGCAGTACTTC. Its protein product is CASSPPESYEQYF.

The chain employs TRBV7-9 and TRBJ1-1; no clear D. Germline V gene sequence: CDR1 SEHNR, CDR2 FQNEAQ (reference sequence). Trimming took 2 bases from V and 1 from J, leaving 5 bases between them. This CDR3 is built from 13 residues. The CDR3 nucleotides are TGTGCCAGCAGCTTAATGTGGAACACTGAAGCTTTCTTT. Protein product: CASSLMWNTEAFF. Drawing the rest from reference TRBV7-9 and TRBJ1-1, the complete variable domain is DTGVSQNPRHKITKRGQNVTFRCDPISEHNRLYWYRQTLGQGPEFLTYFQNEAQLEKSRLLSDRFSAERPKGSFSTLEIQRTEQGDSAMYLCASSLMWNTEAFFGQGTRLTVV.

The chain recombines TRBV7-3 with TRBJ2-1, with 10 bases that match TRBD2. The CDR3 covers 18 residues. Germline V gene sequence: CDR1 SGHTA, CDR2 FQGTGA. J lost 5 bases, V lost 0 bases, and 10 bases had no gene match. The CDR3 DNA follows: TGTGCCAGCAGCTTAACCTACCGGGGAGCGGGAGGGAACAATGAGCAGTTCTTC. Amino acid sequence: CASSLTYRGAGGNNEQFF.

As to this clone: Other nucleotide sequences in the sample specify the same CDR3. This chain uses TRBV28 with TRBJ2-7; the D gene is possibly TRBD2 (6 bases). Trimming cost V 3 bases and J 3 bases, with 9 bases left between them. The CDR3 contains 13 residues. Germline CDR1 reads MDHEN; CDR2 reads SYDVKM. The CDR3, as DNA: TGTGCCAGCAGTTTGGTGGGGGGCTACGAGCAGTACTTC. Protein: CASSLVGGYEQYF.

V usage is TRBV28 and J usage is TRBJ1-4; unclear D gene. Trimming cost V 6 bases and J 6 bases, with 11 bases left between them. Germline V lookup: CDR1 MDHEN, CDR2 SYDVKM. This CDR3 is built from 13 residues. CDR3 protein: CASRYSVDEKLFF. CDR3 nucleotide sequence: TGTGCCAGCAGGTATAGTGTGGATGAAAAACTGTTTTTT. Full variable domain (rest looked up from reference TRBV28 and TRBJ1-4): DVKVTQSSRYLVKRTGEKVFLECVQDMDHENMFWYRQDPGLGLRLIYFSYDVKMKEKGDIPEGYSVSREKKERFSLILESASTNQTSMYLCASRYSVDEKLFFGSGTQLSVL.

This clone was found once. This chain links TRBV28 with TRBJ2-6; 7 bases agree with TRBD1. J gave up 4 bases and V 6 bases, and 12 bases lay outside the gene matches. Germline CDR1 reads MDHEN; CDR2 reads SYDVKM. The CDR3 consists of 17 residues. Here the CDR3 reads CASSLLPTGPGANVLTF. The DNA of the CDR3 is TGTGCCAGCAGCCTCCTCCCGACAGGGCCCGGGGCCAACGTCCTGACTTTC.

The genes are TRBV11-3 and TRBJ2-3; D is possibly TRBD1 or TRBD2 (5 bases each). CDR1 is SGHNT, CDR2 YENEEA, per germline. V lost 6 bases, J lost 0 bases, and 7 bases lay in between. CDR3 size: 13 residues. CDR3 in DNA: TGTGCCAGCAGGGGGGATAGCACAGATACGCAGTATTTT. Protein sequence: CASRGDSTDTQYF.

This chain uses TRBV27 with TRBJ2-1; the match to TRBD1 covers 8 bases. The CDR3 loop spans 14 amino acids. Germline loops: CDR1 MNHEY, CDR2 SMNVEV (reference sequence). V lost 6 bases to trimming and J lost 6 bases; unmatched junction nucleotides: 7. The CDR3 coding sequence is TGTGCCAGCAGACTGGACAGGGTACCCAATGAGCAGTTCTTC. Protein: CASRLDRVPNEQFF.

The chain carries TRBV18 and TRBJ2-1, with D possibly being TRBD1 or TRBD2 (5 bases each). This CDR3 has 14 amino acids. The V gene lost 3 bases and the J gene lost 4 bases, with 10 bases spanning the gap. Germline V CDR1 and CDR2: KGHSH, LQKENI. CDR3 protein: CASSPGVAYNEQFF. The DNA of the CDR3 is TGTGCCAGCTCACCGGGGGTGGCGTACAATGAGCAGTTCTTC.

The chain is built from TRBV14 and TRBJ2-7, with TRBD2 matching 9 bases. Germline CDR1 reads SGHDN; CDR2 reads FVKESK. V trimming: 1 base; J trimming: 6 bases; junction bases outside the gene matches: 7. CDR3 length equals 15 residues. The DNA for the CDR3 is TGTGCCAGCAGCCAAGCCAGCGGGAGGCTCCGCGAGCAGTACTTC. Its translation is CASSQASGRLREQYF.

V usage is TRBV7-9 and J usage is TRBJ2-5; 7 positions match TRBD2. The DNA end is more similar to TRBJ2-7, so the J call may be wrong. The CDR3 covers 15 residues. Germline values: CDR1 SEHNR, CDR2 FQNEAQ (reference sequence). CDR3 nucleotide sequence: TGTGCCAGCAGCAGTCTCGTGGGAGGGATCCACGAGCAGTACTTC. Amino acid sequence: CASSSLVGGIHEQYF.

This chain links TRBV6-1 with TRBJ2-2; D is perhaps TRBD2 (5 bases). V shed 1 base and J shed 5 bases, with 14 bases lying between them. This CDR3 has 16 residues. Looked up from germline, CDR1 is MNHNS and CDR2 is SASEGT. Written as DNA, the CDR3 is TGTGCCAGCAGTGAAGTGGAGGTCCTGGGGACCGGGGAGCTGTTTTTT. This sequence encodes CASSEVEVLGTGELFF.

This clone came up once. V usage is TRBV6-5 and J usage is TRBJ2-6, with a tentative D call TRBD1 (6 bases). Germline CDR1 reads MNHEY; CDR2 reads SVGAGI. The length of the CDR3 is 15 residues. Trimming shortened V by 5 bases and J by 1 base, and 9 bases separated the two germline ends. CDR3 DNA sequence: TGTGCCAGCAGTATAGACAGGTCTGGGGCCAACGTCCTGACTTTC. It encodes CASSIDRSGANVLTF.

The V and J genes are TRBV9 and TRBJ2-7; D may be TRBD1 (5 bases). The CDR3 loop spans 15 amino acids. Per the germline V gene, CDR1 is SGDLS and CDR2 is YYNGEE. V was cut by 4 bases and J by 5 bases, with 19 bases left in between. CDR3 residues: CASSPHLVGLNEQYF. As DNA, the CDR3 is TGTGCCAGCAGCCCCCACCTTGTGGGGCTAAACGAGCAGTACTTC.